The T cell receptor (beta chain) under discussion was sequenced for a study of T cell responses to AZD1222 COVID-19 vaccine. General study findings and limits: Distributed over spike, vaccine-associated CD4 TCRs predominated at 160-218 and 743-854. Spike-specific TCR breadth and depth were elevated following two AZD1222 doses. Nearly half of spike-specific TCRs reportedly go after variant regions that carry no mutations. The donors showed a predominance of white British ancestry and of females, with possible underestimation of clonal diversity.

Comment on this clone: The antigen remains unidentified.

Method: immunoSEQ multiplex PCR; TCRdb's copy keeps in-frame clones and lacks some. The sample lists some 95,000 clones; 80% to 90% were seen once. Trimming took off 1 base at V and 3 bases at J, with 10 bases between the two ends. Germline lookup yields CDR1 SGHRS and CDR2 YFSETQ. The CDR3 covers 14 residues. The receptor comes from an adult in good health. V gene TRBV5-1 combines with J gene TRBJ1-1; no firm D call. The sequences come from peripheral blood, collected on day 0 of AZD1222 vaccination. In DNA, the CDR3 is TGCGCCAGCAGCTTGTTACTTAGGGACACTGAAGCTTTCTTT. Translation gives CASSLLLRDTEAFF. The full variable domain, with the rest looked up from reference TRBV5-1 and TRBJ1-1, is KAGVTQTPRYLIKTRGQQVTLSCSPISGHRSVSWYQQTPGQGLQFLFEYFSETQRNKGNFPGRFSGRQFSNSRSEMNVSTLELGDSALYLCASSLLLRDTEAFFGQGTRLTVV.